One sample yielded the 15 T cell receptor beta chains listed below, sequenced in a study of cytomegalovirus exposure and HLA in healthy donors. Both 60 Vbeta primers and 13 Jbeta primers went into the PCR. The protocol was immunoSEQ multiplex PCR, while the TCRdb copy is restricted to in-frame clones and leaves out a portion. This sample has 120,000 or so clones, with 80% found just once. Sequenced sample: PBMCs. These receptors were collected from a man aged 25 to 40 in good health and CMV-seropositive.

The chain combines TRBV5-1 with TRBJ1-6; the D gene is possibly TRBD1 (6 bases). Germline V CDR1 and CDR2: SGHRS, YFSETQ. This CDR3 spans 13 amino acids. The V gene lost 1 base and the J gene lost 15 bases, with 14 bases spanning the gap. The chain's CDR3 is CASSLLQGEFLHF. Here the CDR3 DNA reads TGCGCCAGCAGCTTGTTACAGGGCGAATTCCTCCACTTT.

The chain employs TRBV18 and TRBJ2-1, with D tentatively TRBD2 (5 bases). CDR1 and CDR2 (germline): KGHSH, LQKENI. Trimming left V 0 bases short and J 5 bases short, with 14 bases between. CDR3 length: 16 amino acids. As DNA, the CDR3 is TGTGCCAGCTCACCACCCTCAAGAGGGAAAGACAATGAGCAGTTCTTC. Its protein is CASSPPSRGKDNEQFF.

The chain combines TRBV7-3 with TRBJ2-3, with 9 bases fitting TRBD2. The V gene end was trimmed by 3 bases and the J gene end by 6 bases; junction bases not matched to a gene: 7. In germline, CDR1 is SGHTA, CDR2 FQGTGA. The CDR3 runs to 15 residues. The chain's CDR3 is CASSFSSGAGDTQYF. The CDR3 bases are TGTGCCAGCAGCTTTTCTAGCGGGGCGGGTGATACGCAGTATTTT.

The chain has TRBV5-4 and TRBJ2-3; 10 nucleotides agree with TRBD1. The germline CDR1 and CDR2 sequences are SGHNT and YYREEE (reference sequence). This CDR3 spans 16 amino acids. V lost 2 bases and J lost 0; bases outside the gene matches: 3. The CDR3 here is CASSFWTGGSTDTQYF. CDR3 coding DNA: TGTGCCAGCAGCTTCTGGACAGGGGGAAGCACAGATACGCAGTATTTT. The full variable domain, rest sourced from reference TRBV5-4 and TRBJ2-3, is ETGVTQSPTHLIKTRGQQVTLRCSSQSGHNTVSWYQQALGQGPQFIFQYYREEENGRGNFPPRFSGLQFPNYSSELNVNALELDDSALYLCASSFWTGGSTDTQYFGPGTRLTVL.

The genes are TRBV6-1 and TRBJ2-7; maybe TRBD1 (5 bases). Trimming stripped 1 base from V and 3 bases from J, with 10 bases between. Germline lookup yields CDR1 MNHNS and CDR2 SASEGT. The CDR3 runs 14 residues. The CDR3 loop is CASSEVDSFYEQYF. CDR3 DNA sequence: TGTGCCAGCAGTGAAGTTGACAGCTTCTACGAGCAGTACTTC.

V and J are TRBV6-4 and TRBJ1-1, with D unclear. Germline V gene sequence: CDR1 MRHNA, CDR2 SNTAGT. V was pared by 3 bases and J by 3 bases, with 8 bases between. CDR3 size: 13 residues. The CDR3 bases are TGTGCCAGCAGTGAACAGTATGACACTGAAGCTTTCTTT. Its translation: CASSEQYDTEAFF.

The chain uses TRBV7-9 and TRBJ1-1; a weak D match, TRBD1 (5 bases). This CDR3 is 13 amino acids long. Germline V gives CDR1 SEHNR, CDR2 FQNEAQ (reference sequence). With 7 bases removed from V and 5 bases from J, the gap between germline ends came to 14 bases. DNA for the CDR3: TGTGCCAGCACCCTAACGGGGGGGACTGAAGCTTTCTTT. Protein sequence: CASTLTGGTEAFF.

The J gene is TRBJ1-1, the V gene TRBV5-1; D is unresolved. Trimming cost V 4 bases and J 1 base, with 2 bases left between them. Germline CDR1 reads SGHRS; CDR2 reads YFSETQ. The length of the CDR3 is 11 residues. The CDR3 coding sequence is TGCGCCAGCAGCCAGAACACTGAAGCTTTCTTT. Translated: CASSQNTEAFF.

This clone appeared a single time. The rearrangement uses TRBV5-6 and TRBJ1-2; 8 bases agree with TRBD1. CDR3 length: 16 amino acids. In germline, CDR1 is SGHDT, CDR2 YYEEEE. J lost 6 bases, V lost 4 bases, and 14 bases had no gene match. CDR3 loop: CASSGDRRYGFDGYTF. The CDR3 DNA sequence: TGTGCCAGCAGCGGGGACAGGAGATACGGGTTTGATGGCTACACCTTC.

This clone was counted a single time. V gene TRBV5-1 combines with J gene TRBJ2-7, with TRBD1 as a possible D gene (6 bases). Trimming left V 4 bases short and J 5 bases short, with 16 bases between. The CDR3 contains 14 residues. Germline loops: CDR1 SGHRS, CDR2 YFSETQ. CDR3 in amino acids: CASSLAGQPHEQYF. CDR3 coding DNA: TGCGCCAGCAGCCTGGCTGGACAGCCCCACGAGCAGTACTTC.

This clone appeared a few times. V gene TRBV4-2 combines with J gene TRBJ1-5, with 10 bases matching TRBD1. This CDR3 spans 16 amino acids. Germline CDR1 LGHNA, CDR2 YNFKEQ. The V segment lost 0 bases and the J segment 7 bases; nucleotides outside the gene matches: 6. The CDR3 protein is CASSQEGGQGRQPQHF. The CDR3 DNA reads TGTGCCAGCAGCCAAGAAGGGGGACAGGGGAGACAGCCCCAGCATTTT.

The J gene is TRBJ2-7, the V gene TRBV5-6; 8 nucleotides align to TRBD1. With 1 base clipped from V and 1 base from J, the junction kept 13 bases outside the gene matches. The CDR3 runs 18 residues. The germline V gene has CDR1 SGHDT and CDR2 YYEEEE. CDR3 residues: CASSLMRQGFTGSYEQYF. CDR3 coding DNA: TGTGCCAGCAGCTTGATGAGACAGGGGTTTACAGGGTCCTACGAGCAGTACTTC.

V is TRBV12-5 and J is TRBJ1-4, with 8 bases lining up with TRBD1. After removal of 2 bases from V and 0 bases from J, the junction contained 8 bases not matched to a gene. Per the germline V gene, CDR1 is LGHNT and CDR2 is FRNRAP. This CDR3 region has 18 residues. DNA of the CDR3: TGTGCTAGTGGTTTGTACCCGGGACAGGAGGCAACTAATGAAAAACTGTTTTTT. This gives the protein CASGLYPGQEATNEKLFF.

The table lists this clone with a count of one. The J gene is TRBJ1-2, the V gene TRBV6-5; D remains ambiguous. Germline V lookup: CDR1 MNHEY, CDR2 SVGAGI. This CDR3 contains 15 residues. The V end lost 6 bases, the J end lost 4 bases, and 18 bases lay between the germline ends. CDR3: CASRAFRGESYGYTF. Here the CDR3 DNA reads TGTGCCAGCAGGGCCTTTCGGGGTGAAAGCTATGGCTACACCTTC.

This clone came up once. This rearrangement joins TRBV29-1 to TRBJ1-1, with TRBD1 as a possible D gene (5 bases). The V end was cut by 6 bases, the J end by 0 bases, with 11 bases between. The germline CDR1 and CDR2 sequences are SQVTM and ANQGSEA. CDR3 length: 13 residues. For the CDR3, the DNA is TGCAGCGTGCAGACAGACATGAACACTGAAGCTTTCTTT. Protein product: CSVQTDMNTEAFF.